The entry below gives a single TCR beta chain sequence along with its context. Its antigen remains unknown. Each CDR3 protein is one row after TCRdb ran MiXCR on the 5' RACE reads. The sample carries about 340,000 distinct CDR3 sequences, around 13% recorded once. The record originates from a study of T-cell memory formation after mild COVID-19. Study findings and constraints: CD4+ bias marked clones expanding day 15 to 37, unlike balanced contracting clones. Pre-infection memory held some responding clones, suggesting pre-existing cross-reactive T cells responded. For contracting clones, CD4+ ones sat mainly in CM and EM, CD8+ in EMRA. Whether day 37 second-wave clones are SARS-CoV-2-specific was not confirmed.

Germline assignment: CDR1 MNHNS and CDR2 SASEGT. This CDR3 comprises 16 residues. Trimming pared 6 bases from V and 4 bases from J, leaving 21 bases between. The receptor comes from a man between 18 and 29 years old who had mild COVID-19 (a few samples of this study predate the infection). Cell type and time point are not known. Input material: PBMCs or a T cell subset sorted from them (not recorded which). The chain combines TRBV6-1 with TRBJ1-1; no reliable D call. In nucleotides, the CDR3 is TGTGCCAGCAGGAATGAGGGATGGAGGCCCGTCACTGAAGCTTTCTTT. This sequence encodes CASRNEGWRPVTEAFF.